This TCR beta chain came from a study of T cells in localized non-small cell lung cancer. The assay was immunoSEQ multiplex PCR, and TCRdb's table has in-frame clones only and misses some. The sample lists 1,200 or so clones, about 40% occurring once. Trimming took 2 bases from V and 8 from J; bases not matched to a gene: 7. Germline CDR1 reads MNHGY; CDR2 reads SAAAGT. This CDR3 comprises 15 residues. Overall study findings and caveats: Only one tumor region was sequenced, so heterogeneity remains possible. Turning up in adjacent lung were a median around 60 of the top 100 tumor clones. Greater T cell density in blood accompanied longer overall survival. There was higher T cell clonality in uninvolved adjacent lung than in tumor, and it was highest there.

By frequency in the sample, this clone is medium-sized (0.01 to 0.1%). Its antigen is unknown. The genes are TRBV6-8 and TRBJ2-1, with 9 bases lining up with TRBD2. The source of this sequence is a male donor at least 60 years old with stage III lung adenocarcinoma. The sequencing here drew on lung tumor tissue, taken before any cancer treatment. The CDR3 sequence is CASSYLGLAPDEQFF. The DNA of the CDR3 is TGTGCCAGCAGTTACCTGGGACTAGCCCCAGATGAGCAGTTCTTC.